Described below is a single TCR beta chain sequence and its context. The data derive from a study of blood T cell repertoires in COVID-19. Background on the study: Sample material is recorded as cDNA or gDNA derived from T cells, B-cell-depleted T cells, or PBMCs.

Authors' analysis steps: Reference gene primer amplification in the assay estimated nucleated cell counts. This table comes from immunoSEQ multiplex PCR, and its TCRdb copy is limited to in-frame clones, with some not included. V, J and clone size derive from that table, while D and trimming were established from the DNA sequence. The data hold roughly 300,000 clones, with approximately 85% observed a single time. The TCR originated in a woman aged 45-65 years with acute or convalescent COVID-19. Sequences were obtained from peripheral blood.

In DNA form, the CDR3 reads TGTGCCAGCAGTTTATGGGGGGACAGGCTCTACTATGGCTACACCTTC. Its protein product is CASSLWGDRLYYGYTF. J is TRBJ1-2 and V is TRBV28, with TRBD1 matching over 8 bases. Germline V gene sequence: CDR1 MDHEN, CDR2 SYDVKM. Trimming at V came to 0 bases and at J to 3 bases, leaving 6 bases not matched to a gene. The length of the CDR3 is 16 residues.